Each of the 7 T cell receptor beta chains below was sequenced from the same sample in a study of beta chain features in type 1 diabetes. The entirety of the isolated RNA underwent reverse transcription, so expressed TCRB transcripts were sequenced. Sequencing was performed with immunoSEQ multiplex PCR; in TCRdb, only in-frame clones are kept and a portion is missing. The sample lists under 450,000 clones; over 12% were seen once. The sample taken for sequencing was naive CD4+ T cells from blood. All receptors come from a woman aged 18-29 years in good health.

The table lists this clone with a few counts. CDR3 region: CAWTGGDTQYF. CDR3 coding DNA: TGTGCCTGGACAGGGGGAGATACGCAGTATTTT. The chain employs TRBV30 and TRBJ2-3, with 7 bases matching TRBD1. The length of the CDR3 is 11 residues. Germline values: CDR1 GTSNPN, CDR2 SVGIG (reference sequence). V shed 4 bases, J shed 5 bases, and the junction held 0 bases outside the gene matches.

This clone was observed a handful of times. The chain recombines TRBV19 with TRBJ2-7; TRBD2 matches 14 bases. CDR1 LNHDA and CDR2 SQIVND come from the germline V gene (reference sequence). The CDR3 is made up of 14 amino acids. The V gene end was trimmed by 5 bases and the J gene end by 4 bases; junction bases not matched to a gene: 1. CDR3 DNA: TGTGCCAGTAGTCGGACTAGCGGGAGGTACGAGCAGTACTTC. It yields the protein CASSRTSGRYEQYF. The full variable domain, completed using reference TRBV19 and TRBJ2-7, is DGGITQSPKYLFRKEGQNVTLSCEQNLNHDAMYWYRQDPGQGLRLIYYSQIVNDFQKGDIAEGYSVSREKKESFPLTVTSAQKNPTAFYLCASSRTSGRYEQYFGPGTRLTVT.

This rearrangement joins TRBV15 to TRBJ2-3; D perhaps matches TRBD2 (6 bases). V lost 5 bases to trimming and J lost 0 bases, with 15 bases between them. Germline V CDR1 and CDR2: LNHNV, YYDKDF (reference sequence). This CDR3 has 16 amino acids. The CDR3 sequence: CATSDQRLVSTDTQYF. CDR3 DNA: TGTGCCACCAGCGACCAAAGACTAGTCAGCACAGATACGCAGTATTTT. Based on the CDR3 plus reference TRBV15 and TRBJ2-3, the full variable domain is DAMVIQNPRYQVTQFGKPVTLSCSQTLNHNVMYWYQQKSSQAPKLLFHYYDKDFNNEADTPDNFQSRRPNTSFCFLDIRSPGLGDTAMYLCATSDQRLVSTDTQYFGPGTRLTVL.

The J gene is TRBJ1-5, the V gene TRBV30; D gene uncertain. The CDR3 spans 14 residues. With 5 bases removed from V and 3 bases from J, the gap between germline ends came to 14 bases. Germline V gene data show CDR1 as GTSNPN and CDR2 as SVGIG (reference sequence). CDR3 in amino acids: CAWGLPGNNQPQHF. CDR3 DNA: TGTGCCTGGGGTCTACCAGGTAACAATCAGCCCCAGCATTTT.

The chain recombines TRBV20-1 with TRBJ2-7; D is uncertain. The CDR3 is 11 residues long. With 5 bases removed from V and 4 bases from J, the gap between germline ends came to 9 bases. Per germline, CDR1 DFQATT and CDR2 SNEGSKA (reference sequence). The CDR3 nucleotides read TGCAGTGCTGCGATGCTGTACGAGCAGTACTTC. This gives the protein CSAAMLYEQYF.

The rearrangement uses TRBV6-5 and TRBJ2-7; D remains ambiguous. CDR3 length: 14 residues. Germline V CDR1 and CDR2: MNHEY, SVGAGI. Deletions cut 5 bases from V and 9 bases from J, with 20 bases between. The CDR3 nucleotides read TGTGCCAGCAGTCTGCTCCAGGCCCATGTTGGGCAGTACTTC. This codes for CASSLLQAHVGQYF.

The table lists this clone with many counts. This chain connects TRBV28 to TRBJ2-1; 10 bases agree with TRBD2. The germline CDR1 and CDR2 sequences are MDHEN and SYDVKM. The CDR3 totals 14 residues. Trimming at V came to 5 bases and at J to 7 bases, leaving 5 bases not matched to a gene. This CDR3 reads CASSLAGEGNEQFF. Here the CDR3 DNA reads TGTGCCAGCAGTCTAGCGGGAGAAGGGAATGAGCAGTTCTTC.